The clone carrying this T cell receptor (beta chain) was counted once. Its specificity is unknown. Trimming cost V 0 bases and J 6 bases, with 12 bases left between them. The CDR3 has 15 amino acids. The germline V gene has CDR1 MGHRA and CDR2 YSYEKL. Separation by sorting yielded CD4+ and CD8+ T cells from PBMCs. This entry belongs to a study of CD8+ T cells in alopecia areata. Study overall: At a dose of 5 to 10 mg twice daily, oral tofacitinib was given to treated patients.

General observations from the study: Researchers reported that TCR sharing among patients proved less clear than in mice, possibly HLA-linked. Higher clonality than in normal scalp was seen in lesional scalp, especially alopecia totalis/universalis.

TCR sequencing used cDNA made by reverse transcription of extracted RNA. Here immunoSEQ multiplex PCR was the method, and the copy in TCRdb shows in-frame clones only, minus some. The sample contains about 180,000 clones, less than 75% of which appear only once. This receptor was taken from a human donor with alopecia areata. The V gene is TRBV4-1, the J gene TRBJ1-5, with TRBD1 as a possible D gene (6 bases). The sample consisted of CD8+ T cells sorted from blood, taken at week 0. The CDR3 loop reads CASSQDEGEGQPQHF. CDR3 in DNA: TGCGCCAGCAGCCAAGATGAGGGGGAGGGTCAGCCCCAGCATTTT.